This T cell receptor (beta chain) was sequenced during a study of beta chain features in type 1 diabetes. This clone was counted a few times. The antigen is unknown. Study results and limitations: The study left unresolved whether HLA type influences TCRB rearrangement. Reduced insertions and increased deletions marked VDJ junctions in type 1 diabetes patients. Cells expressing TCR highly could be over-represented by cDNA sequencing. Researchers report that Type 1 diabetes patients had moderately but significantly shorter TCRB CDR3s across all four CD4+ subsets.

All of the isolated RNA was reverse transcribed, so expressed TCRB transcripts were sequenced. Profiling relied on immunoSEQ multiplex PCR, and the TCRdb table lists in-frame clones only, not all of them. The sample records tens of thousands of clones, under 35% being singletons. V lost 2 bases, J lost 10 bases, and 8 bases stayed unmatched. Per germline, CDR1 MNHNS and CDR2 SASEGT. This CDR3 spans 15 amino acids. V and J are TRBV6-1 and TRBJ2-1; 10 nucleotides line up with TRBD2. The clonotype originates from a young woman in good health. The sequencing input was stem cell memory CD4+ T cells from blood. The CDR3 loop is CASSERTSGWAEQFF. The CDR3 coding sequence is TGTGCCAGCAGTGAACGGACTAGCGGTTGGGCGGAGCAGTTCTTC.